The sequence of this T cell receptor beta chain was determined in a study of vaccination effects on CD4 cells after COVID-19. Trimming took 1 base from V and 2 from J; bases not matched to a gene: 11. From germline, CDR1 is SGDLS and CDR2 YYNGEE. This CDR3 has 20 residues. Sequenced by immunoSEQ multiplex PCR; TCRdb stores in-frame clones only, minus some. The sample yields about 57,000 clones, about four fifths seen once. CD4+ T cells were isolated after less than 13 days of culture. Each person got two doses of an mRNA SARS-CoV-2 vaccine, BNT162b2 or mRNA-1273. To note about this clone: Antigen: not known.

The TCR was taken from a human donor who received a COVID-19 vaccine. This specimen was CD4+ T cells from PBMCs cultured without peptide, taken after COVID-19 vaccination. The chain recombines TRBV9 with TRBJ2-1; 14 bases are shared with TRBD2. DNA for the CDR3: TGTGCCAGCAGCGTAACCCCAGGGACTAGCGGGGGAGAGACCTACAATGAGCAGTTCTTC. This gives the protein CASSVTPGTSGGETYNEQFF.